This paragraph covers one TCR beta chain sequence. What it binds is unknown. Sequencing relied on a cDNA template that was reverse transcribed from extracted RNA. Sequenced by immunoSEQ multiplex PCR; TCRdb stores in-frame clones only, minus some. Of some 130,000 clones detected, roughly 50% appear once; the ten largest clones hold 15% to 20%. Described treatment: oral pan-JAK inhibitor, 5-10 mg twice daily. The study team obtained lesional scalp punch biopsies and peripheral blood from alopecia areata patients. The data were taken from a study of CD8+ T cells in alopecia areata. At the level of the study: The tofacitinib course ran for 6 to 18 months and was followed by 6 months off drug.

Findings of the study overall: For lesional scalp, especially alopecia totalis/universalis, clonality was higher than in normal scalp. Alphabeta T cells residing in normal skin are also sequenced in scalp samples.

V lost 0 bases and J 8 bases, leaving 19 bases between the germline ends. The CDR3 covers 16 residues. Germline assignment: CDR1 MGHRA and CDR2 YSYEKL. The sequence was collected from a human donor with alopecia areata. The chain employs TRBV4-1 and TRBJ1-2; maybe TRBD1 (5 bases). This material consisted of CD8+ T cells sorted from blood, taken at week 4, from a patient treated with tofacitinib. This chain's CDR3 is CASSQERGLGGLGYTF. DNA of the CDR3: TGCGCCAGCAGCCAAGAAAGGGGTCTCGGAGGGTTGGGCTACACCTTC.